This note documents a single TCR beta chain sequence. The source of the sample is a study of blood T cell repertoires in COVID-19. About the study: T cells, B-cell-depleted T cells, or PBMCs provided the cDNA or gDNA that served as material.

This CDR3 is 16 amino acids long. The junction had 8 bases not matched to a gene; V was cut back by 3 bases and J by 7 bases. CDR1 is KGHDR, CDR2 SFDVKD, per germline. The authors' processing: Reference gene primer amplification in the assay estimated nucleated cell counts. Measured with immunoSEQ multiplex PCR; TCRdb has only the in-frame clones, and not every one. The V and J calls and clone size come from that table; D and trimming were worked out from the DNA. The profile shows about 210,000 clones, more than 75% of them singletons. Seattle cases were enrolled at active infection and followed longitudinally.

This TCR was sampled from a woman in her seventies with COVID-19, enrolled during active disease. The chain is built from TRBV24-1 and TRBJ2-3; 11 nucleotides agree with TRBD2. Sample: peripheral blood. The CDR3 region has the DNA TGTGCCACCAGTGATCCCGGGACTAGCGGTTTGAATACGCAGTATTTT. This encodes CATSDPGTSGLNTQYF.